The TCR beta chain described here comes from a study of T cell repertoires in cytomegalovirus infection. Study summary: Signatures in public TCR beta sequences pointed to both CMV infection and matching HLA type.

Findings and caveats of the study: Dominant in the ex vivo response were TCR beta clonotypes restricted by HLA-C and specific for CMV.

TCRdb re-called the reads through MiXCR, storing one row per CDR3 protein. The table shows under 600,000 distinct CDR3 sequences, with approximately 15% occurring only once. The CDR3 has 18 residues. Germline V gives CDR1 LNHNV, CDR2 YYDKDF (reference sequence). The V segment lost 0 bases and the J segment 2 bases; nucleotides outside the gene matches: 10. This clonotype was counted only a few times. The antigen remains unidentified. Sequenced material: CD8+ T cells from PBMCs. This TCR was sampled from a human donor in good health (CMV status not recorded). Some clones in this sample may be carry-over from other donors' samples. The chain recombines TRBV15 with TRBJ2-3; 8 nucleotides agree with TRBD2. The CDR3 reads CATSRDQGASGFTDTQYF. DNA for the CDR3: TGTGCCACCAGCAGAGACCAGGGCGCTAGCGGGTTCACAGATACGCAGTATTTT.